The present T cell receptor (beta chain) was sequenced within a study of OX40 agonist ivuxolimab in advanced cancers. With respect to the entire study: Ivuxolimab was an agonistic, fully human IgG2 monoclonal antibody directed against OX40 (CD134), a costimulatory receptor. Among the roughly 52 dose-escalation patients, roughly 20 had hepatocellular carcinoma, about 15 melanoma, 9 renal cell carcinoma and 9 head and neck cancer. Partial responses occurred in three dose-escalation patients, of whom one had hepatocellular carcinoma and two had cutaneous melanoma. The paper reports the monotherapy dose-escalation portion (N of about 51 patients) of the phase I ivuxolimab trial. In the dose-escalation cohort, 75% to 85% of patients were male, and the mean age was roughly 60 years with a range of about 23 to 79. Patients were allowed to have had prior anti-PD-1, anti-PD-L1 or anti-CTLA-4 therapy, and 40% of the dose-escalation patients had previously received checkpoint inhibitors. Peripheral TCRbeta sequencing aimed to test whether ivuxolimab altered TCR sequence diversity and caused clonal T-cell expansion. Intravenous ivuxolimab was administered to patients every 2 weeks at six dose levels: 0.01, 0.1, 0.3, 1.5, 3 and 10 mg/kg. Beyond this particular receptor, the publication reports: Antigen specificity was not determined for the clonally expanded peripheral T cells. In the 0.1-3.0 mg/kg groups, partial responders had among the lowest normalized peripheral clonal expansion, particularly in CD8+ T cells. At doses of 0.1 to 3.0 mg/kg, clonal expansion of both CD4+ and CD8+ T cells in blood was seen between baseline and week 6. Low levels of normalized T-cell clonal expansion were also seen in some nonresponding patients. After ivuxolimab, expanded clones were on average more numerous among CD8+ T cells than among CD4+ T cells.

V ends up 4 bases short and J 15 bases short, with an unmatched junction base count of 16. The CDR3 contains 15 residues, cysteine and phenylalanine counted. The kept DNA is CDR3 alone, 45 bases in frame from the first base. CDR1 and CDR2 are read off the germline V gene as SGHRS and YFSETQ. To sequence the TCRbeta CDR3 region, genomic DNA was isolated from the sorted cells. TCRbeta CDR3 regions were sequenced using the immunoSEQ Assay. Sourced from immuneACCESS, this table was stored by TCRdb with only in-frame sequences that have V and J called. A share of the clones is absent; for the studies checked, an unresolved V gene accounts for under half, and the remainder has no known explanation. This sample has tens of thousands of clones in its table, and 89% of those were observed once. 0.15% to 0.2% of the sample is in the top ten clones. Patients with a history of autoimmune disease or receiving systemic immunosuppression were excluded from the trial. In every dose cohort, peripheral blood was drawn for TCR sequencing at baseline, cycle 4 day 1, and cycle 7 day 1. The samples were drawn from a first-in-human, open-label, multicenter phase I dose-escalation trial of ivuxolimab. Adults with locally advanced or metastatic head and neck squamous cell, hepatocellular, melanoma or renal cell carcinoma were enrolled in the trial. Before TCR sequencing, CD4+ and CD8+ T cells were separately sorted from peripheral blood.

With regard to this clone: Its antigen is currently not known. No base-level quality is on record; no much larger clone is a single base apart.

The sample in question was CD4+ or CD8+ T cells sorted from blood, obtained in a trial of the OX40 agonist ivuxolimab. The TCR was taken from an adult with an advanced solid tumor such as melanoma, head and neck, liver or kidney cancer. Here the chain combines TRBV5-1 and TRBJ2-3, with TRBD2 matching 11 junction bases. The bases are TGCGCCAGCAGCGCGACACTAGCGGGAGTCAATGGTCCCTATTTT. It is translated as CASSATLAGVNGPYF.